This entry lists 26 T cell receptor beta chains sequenced from one sample in a study of T cells after yellow fever vaccination. TCRdb recomputed calls from the 5' RACE reads with MiXCR, one row per CDR3 protein. The sample records more than 250,000 distinct CDR3 sequences, 6.8% being singletons. Sample: PBMCs, taken about 41 days after the first yellow fever vaccination. The receptors here all came from a man younger than 35 who received the YFV17D yellow fever vaccine.

In this sample, this clonotype turned up a few times. The chain is built from TRBV12-3 or TRBV12-4 and TRBJ2-3; D call uncertain. Trimming pared 3 bases from V and 8 bases from J, leaving 9 bases between. There are 12 residues in the CDR3. The CDR3 DNA follows: TGTGCCAGCAGTTTTACCCTGGCTACGCAGTATTTT. Translation gives CASSFTLATQYF.

The CDR3 nucleotides read TGTGCCATCAGTGACAGGGGGAATTCACCCCTCCACTTT. Amino acids: CAISDRGNSPLHF. The rearrangement uses TRBV10-3 and TRBJ1-6, with TRBD1 matching over 7 bases. The length of the CDR3 is 13 residues. V gave up 3 bases and J gave up 7 bases; unmatched junction bases: 0. CDR1 and CDR2 from the germline V gene are ENHRY and SYGVKD.

This rearrangement joins TRBV15 to TRBJ1-1, with 7 nucleotides matching TRBD1. The CDR3 length is 17 residues. The V gene end was trimmed by 0 bases and the J gene end by 2 bases; junction bases not matched to a gene: 9. CDR1 and CDR2 from the germline V gene are LNHNV and YYDKDF (reference sequence). The CDR3: CATSRDQTRTGNTEAFF. DNA for the CDR3: TGTGCCACCAGCAGAGACCAAACGAGGACAGGCAACACTGAAGCTTTCTTT.

This chain connects TRBV5-4 to TRBJ1-1, with TRBD1 matching 9 bases. There are 13 residues in the CDR3. V was pared by 3 bases and J by 6 bases, with 3 bases of the junction left unmatched. The germline gives CDR1 SGHNT, CDR2 YYREEE (reference sequence). The CDR3 protein is CASSWTGDPEAFF. The CDR3 DNA sequence: TGTGCCAGCAGCTGGACAGGGGACCCTGAAGCTTTCTTT. Complete variable domain (other parts from reference TRBV5-4 and TRBJ1-1): ETGVTQSPTHLIKTRGQQVTLRCSSQSGHNTVSWYQQALGQGPQFIFQYYREEENGRGNFPPRFSGLQFPNYSSELNVNALELDDSALYLCASSWTGDPEAFFGQGTRLTVV.

This chain joins TRBV24-1 and TRBJ2-7; D might be TRBD1 or TRBD2, each matching 5 bases. The V gene lost 0 bases and the J gene lost 4 bases, with 15 bases spanning the gap. Germline V gene data show CDR1 as KGHDR and CDR2 as SFDVKD. The CDR3 has 16 residues. Here the CDR3 reads CATSDLWGQGAYEQYF. As DNA, the CDR3 is TGTGCCACCAGTGATTTGTGGGGTCAGGGAGCGTACGAGCAGTACTTC.

In this sample, this clonotype turned up a few times. The chain recombines TRBV10-3 with TRBJ1-6; 8 bases match TRBD1. The trim removed 2 bases at V and 12 bases at J, leaving 6 bases unmatched. Germline-derived CDR1 and CDR2 are ENHRY and SYGVKD. This CDR3 spans 14 amino acids. This CDR3 reads CAISEILTGVPLHF. The CDR3 coding sequence is TGTGCCATCAGTGAGATTCTGACAGGGGTACCCCTCCACTTT.

The chain combines TRBV7-2 with TRBJ2-1, with unresolved D. V gave up 2 bases and J gave up 1 base, with 9 bases separating them. This CDR3 is 15 amino acids long. Germline-derived CDR1 and CDR2 are SGHTA and FQGNSA. The CDR3 DNA is TGTGCCAGCAGCTTATCCCCGGGTTCCTACAATGAGCAGTTCTTC. As protein: CASSLSPGSYNEQFF.

The rearrangement uses TRBV7-2 and TRBJ1-5; weak D call: TRBD1 (5 bases). CDR3 length: 14 residues. CDR1 and CDR2 from the germline V gene are SGHTA and FQGNSA. Deletions cut 5 bases from V and 5 bases from J, with 13 bases between. CDR3 in amino acids: CASSITGLDQPQHF. The DNA of the CDR3 is TGTGCCAGCAGCATAACGGGACTAGATCAGCCCCAGCATTTT.

The chain combines TRBV5-1 with TRBJ2-3; D gene unclear. This CDR3 contains 13 residues. The germline CDR1 and CDR2 sequences are SGHRS and YFSETQ. V was pared by 0 bases and J by 6 bases, with 8 bases between. CDR3 sequence: CASSLDPVDTQYF. CDR3 bases: TGCGCCAGCAGCTTGGACCCAGTGGATACGCAGTATTTT.

This clonotype was recorded a few times. J is TRBJ1-6 and V is TRBV6-5; no reliable D call. Germline V gives CDR1 MNHEY, CDR2 SVGAGI. The CDR3 consists of 14 residues. Trimming cost V 0 bases and J 8 bases, with 8 bases left between them. The DNA of the CDR3 is TGTGCCAGCAGTTACTCGACTGGGGATTCACCCCTCCACTTT. Translating it yields CASSYSTGDSPLHF.

The chain uses TRBV12-3 or TRBV12-4 and TRBJ2-5; D is perhaps TRBD1 (5 bases). The germline V and J ends were trimmed by 0 bases and 7 bases, with 18 bases remaining between them. There are 16 residues in the CDR3. CDR3 DNA sequence: TGTGCCAGCAGTTTAGCGCTGGGGCTCCTAAGGGGGACCCAGTACTTC. Protein: CASSLALGLLRGTQYF.

This chain links TRBV7-2 with TRBJ1-4; TRBD1 matches at 8 bases. CDR3 size: 15 residues. Per germline, CDR1 SGHTA and CDR2 FQGNSA. J was trimmed by 7 bases and V by 4 bases; bases with no gene match: 8. This CDR3 is CASSSRTGSSEKLFF. For the CDR3, the DNA is TGTGCCAGCAGCTCCCGGACAGGGTCGAGTGAAAAACTGTTTTTT.

This clonotype was seen a handful of times. V usage is TRBV7-2 and J usage is TRBJ2-3; 10 nucleotides agree with TRBD2. The CDR3 length is 17 residues. The V and J ends lost 5 bases and 2 bases, in that order; junction bases with no gene match: 10. In germline, CDR1 is SGHTA, CDR2 FQGNSA. CDR3 DNA sequence: TGTGCCAGCAGCATATATAGCGGGGGGATGTACACAGATACGCAGTATTTT. This translates into CASSIYSGGMYTDTQYF.

The sample holds many counts of this clonotype. The chain employs TRBV29-1 and TRBJ1-1; D unclear. The length of the CDR3 is 11 residues. Germline V gives CDR1 SQVTM, CDR2 ANQGSEA. Trimming pared 4 bases from V and 6 bases from J, leaving 9 bases between. DNA for the CDR3: TGCAGCGTTGGCCGGGAGGCTGAAGCTTTCTTT. It specifies CSVGREAEAFF.

The rearrangement links TRBV5-1 to TRBJ2-7, with unresolved D. Germline CDR1 and CDR2: SGHRS and YFSETQ. The length of the CDR3 is 14 residues. V lost 1 base to trimming and J lost 7 bases, with 15 bases between them. The CDR3 loop reads CASSLIHGVGEQYF. The DNA for the CDR3 is TGCGCCAGCAGCTTGATACACGGAGTGGGAGAGCAGTACTTC.

This sequence joins TRBV18 and TRBJ1-1, with D tentatively TRBD1 (6 bases). Germline CDR1 KGHSH, CDR2 LQKENI. The CDR3 totals 14 residues. Trimming pared 2 bases from V and 4 bases from J, leaving 11 bases between. The CDR3 sequence is CASSPSGGLTEAFF. As DNA, the CDR3 is TGTGCCAGCTCACCAAGCGGGGGCCTCACTGAAGCTTTCTTT.

This clonotype was seen only a few times. The rearrangement links TRBV4-1 to TRBJ2-1, with 14 bases that match TRBD2. Germline-derived CDR1 and CDR2 are MGHRA and YSYEKL. This CDR3 is 16 amino acids long. V was pared by 3 bases and J by 7 bases, with 5 bases of the junction left unmatched. The CDR3 DNA follows: TGCGCCAGCAGCCAGGGGACTAGCGGGGGTGTTAATGAGCAGTTCTTC. Protein product: CASSQGTSGGVNEQFF.

This clonotype was seen more than once but under ten times. This chain connects TRBV12-3 or TRBV12-4 to TRBJ1-2, with D hard to call. With 6 bases removed from V and 9 bases from J, the gap between germline ends came to 11 bases. This CDR3 is 11 amino acids long. CDR3 sequence reads: CASSLSRSYTF. The CDR3 DNA is TGTGCCAGCAGCCTTTCAAGAAGCTACACCTTC.

This clonotype was seen more than once but under ten times. The gene calls are TRBV5-6 and TRBJ2-5; 9 bases are a match to TRBD2. The V and J ends lost 7 bases and 2 bases, in that order; junction bases with no gene match: 6. Per germline, CDR1 SGHDT and CDR2 YYEEEE. This CDR3 contains 14 residues. Written as DNA, the CDR3 is TGTGCCAGCCATCCGCGGGGGGGGCAAGAGACCCAGTACTTC. It is translated as CASHPRGGQETQYF.

This clonotype was seen at least ten times. This rearrangement joins TRBV21-1 to TRBJ2-7; TRBD1 is the table's D call and was not checked against the DNA. TRBV21-1 is described as a pseudogene. There are 14 residues in the CDR3. The chain's CDR3 is CASIQRLQAYEQYF. The CDR3, as DNA: TGTGCCAGCATACAGCGACTACAGGCCTACGAGCAGTACTTC.

The table lists this clonotype with many counts. V usage is TRBV7-8 and J usage is TRBJ1-2; D not resolved. Trimming cost V 0 bases and J 5 bases, with 10 bases left between them. The CDR3 is made up of 14 amino acids. Per the germline V gene, CDR1 is SGHVS and CDR2 is FQNEAQ. CDR3 coding DNA: TGTGCCAGCAGCTTAGCGCGAGGGTGGTATGGCTACACCTTC. Translated: CASSLARGWYGYTF.

This clonotype was detected a few times. This chain links TRBV5-1 with TRBJ2-7; D is perhaps TRBD1 (6 bases). CDR1 SGHRS and CDR2 YFSETQ come from the germline V gene. Trimming took 1 base from V and 3 from J, leaving 11 bases between them. This CDR3 comprises 14 residues. The CDR3 DNA is TGCGCCAGCAGCTTGACCAAGGGGGTCTACGAGCAGTACTTC. Its translation: CASSLTKGVYEQYF.

This clonotype was seen repeatedly, ten times or more. CDR3 in amino acids: CASSISVAPGANVLTF. The CDR3 region has the DNA TGTGCCAGTAGTATAAGTGTCGCCCCTGGGGCCAACGTCCTGACTTTC. The V gene is TRBV19, the J gene TRBJ2-6; D unclear. This CDR3 has 16 residues. Germline values: CDR1 LNHDA, CDR2 SQIVND (reference sequence). The germline V and J ends were trimmed by 2 bases and 2 bases, with 10 bases remaining between them.

In its sample, this clonotype was seen a few times. The V call is TRBV6-5, the J call TRBJ1-2; 7 bases align to TRBD1. The trim removed 6 bases at V and 4 bases at J, leaving 2 bases unmatched. The CDR3 runs to 12 residues. The germline V gene encodes CDR1 MNHEY and CDR2 SVGAGI. CDR3 sequence reads: CASRRDSYGYTF. Written as DNA, the CDR3 is TGTGCCAGCAGACGGGACAGCTATGGCTACACCTTC.

This chain uses TRBV13 with TRBJ1-3; weak D call: TRBD1 (5 bases). The V gene lost 5 bases and the J gene lost 4 bases, with 12 bases spanning the gap. This CDR3 region has 14 residues. Germline V lookup: CDR1 PRHDT, CDR2 FYEKMQ (reference sequence). This chain's CDR3 is CASSIRQRGNTIYF. CDR3 DNA: TGTGCCAGCAGCATCCGACAGCGGGGAAACACCATATATTTT.

This clonotype was found many times. The gene calls are TRBV7-2 and TRBJ2-5, with TRBD1 identical over 9 bases. This CDR3 region has 15 residues. CDR1 is SGHTA, CDR2 FQGNSA, per germline. The junction had 9 bases not matched to a gene; V was cut back by 5 bases and J by 5 bases. As DNA, the CDR3 is TGTGCCAGCAGCACCAACAGGGGGCCGGAGGAGACCCAGTACTTC. Amino acid sequence: CASSTNRGPEETQYF. Full variable domain (missing parts from reference TRBV7-2 and TRBJ2-5): GAGVSQSPSNKVTEKGKDVELRCDPISGHTALYWYRQSLGQGLEFLIYFQGNSAPDKSGLPSDRFSAERTGGSVSTLTIQRTQQEDSAVYLCASSTNRGPEETQYFGPGTRLLVL.